These T cell receptor beta chains were read from a single sample in a study of blood T cell repertoires in COVID-19. Assay used: immunoSEQ multiplex PCR; TCRdb lists only in-frame clones, some missing. The sample records about 370,000 clones, 85% to 90% being singletons. The sequenced sample consisted of PBMCs or T cells enriched from blood (not recorded which). These receptors originate from a man younger than 35 who had recovered from COVID-19. Each CDR3 is given with its conserved first and last residue. The order of the fields is V gene, clone size, D gene, J gene, CDR3 DNA, CDR3 protein. The D gene is left open where the match is weak. Size tells how often a clone was seen (once, few, many) or the class of an expanded clone, and some rows leave it out.

v_gene: TRBV6-4
abundance: NA
d_gene: NA
j_gene: TRBJ1-4
CDR3nt: TGTGCCAGCAGTTGGGTGACACCAGACGATGCAACTAATGAAAAACTGTTTTTT
CDR3aa: CASSWVTPDDATNEKLFF

v_gene: TRBV28
abundance: NA
d_gene: NA
j_gene: TRBJ1-4
CDR3nt: TGTGCCAGCAGTTTGAACAGGGTGTGGGAAAAACTGTTTTTT
CDR3aa: CASSLNRVWEKLFF

v_gene: TRBV19
abundance: NA
d_gene: NA
j_gene: TRBJ1-5
CDR3nt: TGTGCCAGTAGTAGTTACACGGAGGTTGGTCAGCCCCAGCATTTT
CDR3aa: CASSSYTEVGQPQHF

v_gene: TRBV19
abundance: once
d_gene: NA
j_gene: TRBJ1-2
CDR3nt: TGTGCCAGTACGACCCAGGGGCTTCGTCCCTATGGCTACACCTTC
CDR3aa: CASTTQGLRPYGYTF

v_gene: TRBV29-1
abundance: NA
d_gene: NA
j_gene: TRBJ1-4
CDR3nt: TGCAGCGTAGGTTCGACAGCAACTAATGAAAAACTGTTTTTT
CDR3aa: CSVGSTATNEKLFF

v_gene: TRBV5-1
abundance: NA
d_gene: TRBD2
j_gene: TRBJ2-3
CDR3nt: TGCGCCAGCAGCCCCGGCGGGCGGGGGAGAACAGATACGCAGTATTTT
CDR3aa: CASSPGGRGRTDTQYF

v_gene: TRBV28
abundance: NA
d_gene: NA
j_gene: TRBJ2-3
CDR3nt: TGTGCCAGCAGCCCCAGCGGCACAAGCACAGATACGCAGTATTTT
CDR3aa: CASSPSGTSTDTQYF

v_gene: TRBV5-5
abundance: once
d_gene: NA
j_gene: TRBJ1-5
CDR3nt: TGTGCCAGCAGCCCTAACCTAGTAGCTGGGTATCAGCCCCAGCATTTT
CDR3aa: CASSPNLVAGYQPQHF

v_gene: TRBV7-8
abundance: NA
d_gene: NA
j_gene: TRBJ2-2
CDR3nt: TGTGCCAGCAGCTTACAGGGCGGGATTAACGGGGAGCTGTTTTTT
CDR3aa: CASSLQGGINGELFF

v_gene: TRBV3-1/TRBV3-2
abundance: NA
d_gene: NA
j_gene: TRBJ2-3
CDR3nt: TGTGCCAGCAGCCAAGACCAGGGGATCACAGATACGCAGTATTTT
CDR3aa: CASSQDQGITDTQYF

v_gene: TRBV6-5
abundance: NA
d_gene: TRBD2
j_gene: TRBJ2-2
CDR3nt: TGTGCCAGCAGGGGGACTAGCAGCACCGGGGAGCTGTTTTTT
CDR3aa: CASRGTSSTGELFF

v_gene: TRBV29-1
abundance: NA
d_gene: NA
j_gene: TRBJ2-2
CDR3nt: TGCGGCGGGCCCTCGAACACCGGGGAGCTGTTTTTT
CDR3aa: CGGPSNTGELFF

v_gene: TRBV5-5
abundance: NA
d_gene: TRBD1
j_gene: TRBJ1-6
CDR3nt: TGTGCCAGCAGCTTACCCACCGGGACAGGGACTTCACCCCTCCACTTT
CDR3aa: CASSLPTGTGTSPLHF

v_gene: TRBV5-1
abundance: NA
d_gene: TRBD2
j_gene: TRBJ2-7
CDR3nt: TGCGCCAGCAGCCCCCGTCCTAGCGGGGGGTACGAGCAGTACTTC
CDR3aa: CASSPRPSGGYEQYF

v_gene: TRBV5-1
abundance: NA
d_gene: NA
j_gene: TRBJ2-1
CDR3nt: TGCGCCAGCAGCTTGGGAGCGAGCTCCTACAATGAGCAGTTCTTC
CDR3aa: CASSLGASSYNEQFF

v_gene: TRBV19
abundance: NA
d_gene: TRBD2
j_gene: TRBJ2-1
CDR3nt: TGTGCCGCAACTAGCGGGAGCTCCTACAATGAGCAGTTCTTC
CDR3aa: CAATSGSSYNEQFF

v_gene: TRBV15
abundance: NA
d_gene: NA
j_gene: TRBJ2-5
CDR3nt: TGTGCCACCAGCAGAGATTCCCTAAGCGGGGAGACCCAGTACTTC
CDR3aa: CATSRDSLSGETQYF

v_gene: TRBV27
abundance: NA
d_gene: TRBD2
j_gene: TRBJ2-7
CDR3nt: TGTGCCAGCAGTTTATCGGCCCCCTTAGCGGGAGGCTACGAGCAGTACTTC
CDR3aa: CASSLSAPLAGGYEQYF

v_gene: TRBV7-2
abundance: NA
d_gene: NA
j_gene: TRBJ1-6
CDR3nt: TGTGCCAGCAGCCTCCTCCCCTTT
CDR3aa: CASSLLPF

v_gene: TRBV5-1
abundance: NA
d_gene: TRBD2
j_gene: TRBJ2-3
CDR3nt: TGCGCCAGCAGTTCTCGGGGGGATAGCACAGATACGCAGTATTTT
CDR3aa: CASSSRGDSTDTQYF

v_gene: TRBV27
abundance: NA
d_gene: TRBD1
j_gene: TRBJ1-5
CDR3nt: TGTGCCAGCAGCCGCGTAAAAGGGGGCGGTCAGCCCCAGCATTTT
CDR3aa: CASSRVKGGGQPQHF

v_gene: TRBV27
abundance: once
d_gene: NA
j_gene: TRBJ1-4
CDR3nt: TGTGCCAGCAGTAACCGAGCAACTAATGAAAAACTGTTTTTT
CDR3aa: CASSNRATNEKLFF

v_gene: TRBV6-5
abundance: NA
d_gene: TRBD1
j_gene: TRBJ1-5
CDR3nt: TGTGCCAGCAGGCCCACCGGGACAGGGGGCCTTCCCCAGCATTTT
CDR3aa: CASRPTGTGGLPQHF

v_gene: TRBV19
abundance: NA
d_gene: NA
j_gene: TRBJ1-1
CDR3nt: TGTGCCAGTAGTGCCCGGGGACTCACTGAAGCTTTCTTT
CDR3aa: CASSARGLTEAFF

v_gene: TRBV7-2
abundance: NA
d_gene: TRBD2
j_gene: TRBJ2-2
CDR3nt: TGTGCCAGCAGCTTAGGAGCGGGGGGGCGCACCGGGGAGCTGTTTTTT
CDR3aa: CASSLGAGGRTGELFF

v_gene: TRBV28
abundance: once
d_gene: NA
j_gene: TRBJ1-1
CDR3nt: TGTGCCAGCGCGAGGGAGAGTGAAGCTTTCTTT
CDR3aa: CASARESEAFF

v_gene: TRBV4-2
abundance: NA
d_gene: NA
j_gene: TRBJ2-7
CDR3nt: TGTGCCAGCAGCCAAGAAGGAGCGTCCTCCTACGAGCAGTACTTC
CDR3aa: CASSQEGASSYEQYF

v_gene: TRBV20-1
abundance: NA
d_gene: NA
j_gene: TRBJ2-5
CDR3nt: TGCAGTGCTTCTAGTTTCGAGACCCAGTACTTC
CDR3aa: CSASSFETQYF

v_gene: TRBV6-2/TRBV6-3
abundance: NA
d_gene: NA
j_gene: TRBJ1-1
CDR3nt: TGTGCCAGCAGTTACTCGCCCGGGGGTCCTCCTGAAGCTTTCTTT
CDR3aa: CASSYSPGGPPEAFF

v_gene: TRBV6-5
abundance: NA
d_gene: NA
j_gene: TRBJ1-2
CDR3nt: TGTGCCAGCAGGATCGGACATTTCTATGGCTACACCTTC
CDR3aa: CASRIGHFYGYTF

v_gene: TRBV5-4
abundance: NA
d_gene: NA
j_gene: TRBJ2-7
CDR3nt: TGTGCCAGCAGCTTGATGCGCCAAGATGACTACGAGCAGTACTTC
CDR3aa: CASSLMRQDDYEQYF

v_gene: TRBV29-1
abundance: NA
d_gene: TRBD1
j_gene: TRBJ1-4
CDR3nt: TGCATCTACAGGGGTTCCGGTGAAAAACTGTTTTTT
CDR3aa: CIYRGSGEKLFF

v_gene: TRBV7-8
abundance: NA
d_gene: TRBD1
j_gene: TRBJ2-7
CDR3nt: TGTGCCAGCAGCTTGACAGGGGTAAACTCCTACGAGCAGTACTTC
CDR3aa: CASSLTGVNSYEQYF

v_gene: TRBV10-2
abundance: few
d_gene: NA
j_gene: TRBJ2-2
CDR3nt: TGCGCCAGCAGTGAGTCGGGGCCGAACACCGGGGAGCTGTTTTTT
CDR3aa: CASSESGPNTGELFF

v_gene: TRBV23-1
abundance: NA
d_gene: TRBD1
j_gene: TRBJ2-7
CDR3nt: TGCGCCAGCAGGGCCGGGACAGGGGTCAACGAGCAGTACTTC
CDR3aa: CASRAGTGVNEQYF

v_gene: TRBV30
abundance: NA
d_gene: NA
j_gene: TRBJ1-2
CDR3nt: TGTGCCTGGAGTGTATCTGCAGGGGCTAACTATGGCTACACCTTC
CDR3aa: CAWSVSAGANYGYTF

v_gene: TRBV10-3
abundance: NA
d_gene: NA
j_gene: TRBJ1-4
CDR3nt: TGTGCCATCAGTGAGCGAAGAGTCTACCCCACTAATGAAAAACTGTTTTTT
CDR3aa: CAISERRVYPTNEKLFF

v_gene: TRBV28
abundance: few
d_gene: NA
j_gene: TRBJ1-1
CDR3nt: TGTGCCAGCAGCTTAGGGACTTCGCACACTGAAGCTTTCTTT
CDR3aa: CASSLGTSHTEAFF

v_gene: TRBV12-3/TRBV12-4
abundance: NA
d_gene: TRBD1
j_gene: TRBJ1-4
CDR3nt: TGTGCCAGCAGCAGGGGGCGGGATGAAAAACTGTTTTTT
CDR3aa: CASSRGRDEKLFF

v_gene: TRBV3-1/TRBV3-2
abundance: NA
d_gene: TRBD2
j_gene: TRBJ2-2
CDR3nt: TGTGCCAGCAGCCAAAATACACTAGCGGGAGAGGAGCTGTTTTTT
CDR3aa: CASSQNTLAGEELFF

v_gene: TRBV5-1
abundance: NA
d_gene: TRBD1
j_gene: TRBJ2-7
CDR3nt: TGCGCCAGCAGACAAGGACAGGGCTACGAGCAGTACTTC
CDR3aa: CASRQGQGYEQYF

v_gene: TRBV7-9
abundance: NA
d_gene: TRBD2
j_gene: TRBJ2-7
CDR3nt: TGTGCCAGCAGCCAATTTAGCGGGAGAGGGTCCTACGAGCAGTACTTC
CDR3aa: CASSQFSGRGSYEQYF

v_gene: TRBV3-1/TRBV3-2
abundance: NA
d_gene: TRBD1
j_gene: TRBJ2-3
CDR3nt: TGTGCCAGCAGCCGAGAAGGACAGGGTTCAGATACGCAGTATTTT
CDR3aa: CASSREGQGSDTQYF

v_gene: TRBV4-2
abundance: NA
d_gene: NA
j_gene: TRBJ1-2
CDR3nt: TGTGCCAGCAGCCTCGAGGGGGTGATGTCGGGTGGCTACACCTTC
CDR3aa: CASSLEGVMSGGYTF

v_gene: TRBV6-2/TRBV6-3
abundance: NA
d_gene: TRBD2
j_gene: TRBJ2-1
CDR3nt: TGTGCCAGCAGTTCCCTAGCGGGGAATACCTACAATGAGCAGTTCTTC
CDR3aa: CASSSLAGNTYNEQFF

v_gene: TRBV4-3
abundance: NA
d_gene: NA
j_gene: TRBJ1-1
CDR3nt: TGCGCCAGCAGCCAAGATGCGCCCGGGACAACTGAAGCTTTCTTT
CDR3aa: CASSQDAPGTTEAFF

v_gene: TRBV5-1
abundance: NA
d_gene: NA
j_gene: TRBJ2-5
CDR3nt: TGCGCCAGCAGCGTGGGGGCCAGGTACCAAGAGACCCAGTACTTC
CDR3aa: CASSVGARYQETQYF

v_gene: TRBV6-5
abundance: NA
d_gene: TRBD1
j_gene: TRBJ2-7
CDR3nt: TGTGCCAGCAGCCCGGGGGGGACAGGGGTCTACGAGCAGTACTTC
CDR3aa: CASSPGGTGVYEQYF

v_gene: TRBV28
abundance: NA
d_gene: NA
j_gene: TRBJ1-1
CDR3nt: TGTGCCAGCAGTCCCGGGGTGAGGATGAACACTGAAGCTTTCTTT
CDR3aa: CASSPGVRMNTEAFF

v_gene: TRBV5-1
abundance: once
d_gene: NA
j_gene: TRBJ2-5
CDR3nt: TGCGCCAGCAGCTTGGCAGGGGCCCGACAAGAGACCCAGTACTTC
CDR3aa: CASSLAGARQETQYF

v_gene: TRBV7-9
abundance: NA
d_gene: NA
j_gene: TRBJ2-5
CDR3nt: TGTGCCAGCAGCTTAGTCAGGGGTGCGGCGGCCCAGTACTTC
CDR3aa: CASSLVRGAAAQYF

v_gene: TRBV9
abundance: NA
d_gene: TRBD1
j_gene: TRBJ1-2
CDR3nt: TGTGCCAGCAGCGTTACAGGGGACGATGGCTACACCTTC
CDR3aa: CASSVTGDDGYTF

v_gene: TRBV7-9
abundance: NA
d_gene: TRBD2
j_gene: TRBJ2-7
CDR3nt: TGTGCCAGCAGCTTAGTCGGGAGGGCCTACGAGCAGTACTTC
CDR3aa: CASSLVGRAYEQYF

v_gene: TRBV5-8
abundance: NA
d_gene: TRBD1
j_gene: TRBJ1-4
CDR3nt: TGTGCCAGCAGCTTGTGGGACAGGTATAATGAAAAACTGTTTTTT
CDR3aa: CASSLWDRYNEKLFF

v_gene: TRBV28
abundance: NA
d_gene: NA
j_gene: TRBJ1-2
CDR3nt: TGTGCCAGCAATAGAGGACGGAGGGATGGCTACACCTTC
CDR3aa: CASNRGRRDGYTF